What follows are 29 T cell receptor beta chains derived from one specimen sequenced in a study of cytomegalovirus exposure and HLA in healthy donors. The primer mix had 60 Vbeta and 13 Jbeta primers. Here immunoSEQ multiplex PCR was the method, and the copy in TCRdb shows in-frame clones only, minus some. The sample comprises about 130,000 clones, approximately 84% of which are singletons, and around 1.9% rests with the top ten. The specimen sequenced was PBMCs. The receptor set was obtained from a woman between 40 and 50 years old in good health and CMV-seronegative.

This clone appeared a few times. The V call is TRBV6-6, the J call TRBJ2-4; no reliable D call. The CDR3 spans 13 residues. The V end was cut by 5 bases, the J end by 4 bases, with 9 bases between. Germline V gene sequence: CDR1 MNHNY, CDR2 SVGAGI (reference sequence). CDR3 protein: CASSGQAKNIQYF. Written as DNA, the CDR3 is TGTGCCAGCAGTGGGCAGGCAAAAAACATTCAGTACTTC.

The rearrangement links TRBV5-4 to TRBJ2-4; 11 positions agree with TRBD1. The CDR3 is made up of 14 amino acids. Per the germline V gene, CDR1 is SGHNT and CDR2 is YYREEE (reference sequence). V dropped 5 bases and J dropped 6; count of bases not matched to a gene: 4. In DNA form, the CDR3 reads TGTGCCAGCAGTTGGGGACAGGGGGGAAACATTCAGTACTTC. Its translation: CASSWGQGGNIQYF.

CDR3 nucleotides: TGCGCCAGCAGCTTGGGTACGCTTCCTCCGGACACCATATATTTT. This encodes CASSLGTLPPDTIYF. This chain connects TRBV5-1 to TRBJ1-3; no clear D. Trimming left V 0 bases short and J 8 bases short, with 15 bases between. The CDR3 length is 15 residues. Germline V gene sequence: CDR1 SGHRS, CDR2 YFSETQ.

The chain uses TRBV7-8 and TRBJ2-7; no firm D call. Germline CDR1 is SGHVS and CDR2 is FQNEAQ. The CDR3 is 14 residues long. V was cut by 7 bases and J by 4 bases, with 17 bases left in between. The CDR3 is CASNEARSPYEQYF. In DNA, the CDR3 is TGTGCCAGCAACGAGGCTAGATCACCTTACGAGCAGTACTTC.

This chain links TRBV6-5 with TRBJ1-1, with D unresolved. Germline V lookup: CDR1 MNHEY, CDR2 SVGAGI. The V and J ends lost 4 bases and 11 bases respectively, with 11 bases between them. The CDR3 runs to 11 residues. The CDR3 sequence is CASSSGVIAFF. CDR3 DNA: TGTGCCAGCAGTTCCGGGGTTATCGCTTTCTTT.

For this clone: Compared with germline, one end of the junction differs, possibly owing to a read error. CDR3 region: CAGSLASSGYTF. The CDR3 DNA reads TGTGCCGGCAGCTTAGCGTCCAGTGGCTACACCTTC. The chain is built from TRBV13 and TRBJ1-2, with D unresolved. Germline V gene data show CDR1 as PRHDT and CDR2 as FYEKMQ (reference sequence). CDR3 length equals 12 residues.

This clone was counted a single time. This rearrangement joins TRBV2 to TRBJ2-7; TRBD2 might be the D (5 bases). The CDR3 is 11 residues long. Per germline, CDR1 SNHLY and CDR2 FYNNEI. Trimming took 8 bases from V and 4 from J, leaving 9 bases between them. DNA of the CDR3: TGTGCCAGCGGGTCGGGGTACGAGCAGTACTTC. Protein product: CASGSGYEQYF.

The chain joins TRBV2 to TRBJ2-7, with D perhaps matching TRBD2 (6 bases). Looked up from germline, CDR1 is SNHLY and CDR2 is FYNNEI. The CDR3 extends over 14 amino acids. The V end lost 5 bases, the J end lost 3 bases, and 14 bases lay between the germline ends. The DNA for the CDR3 is TGTGCCAGCAGTCGGGCGGGGCTGATCTACGAGCAGTACTTC. Its translation: CASSRAGLIYEQYF.

Within the sample, this clone is medium-sized. The chain links TRBV28 to TRBJ1-1, with a weak D call TRBD1 (6 bases). Trimming shortened V by 1 base and J by 1 base, and 13 bases separated the two germline ends. The CDR3 is 16 residues long. Per the germline V gene, CDR1 is MDHEN and CDR2 is SYDVKM. CDR3 sequence: CASSLSLLQGNTEAFF. The CDR3 DNA reads as TGTGCCAGCAGTTTATCCCTCTTACAGGGGAACACTGAAGCTTTCTTT.

The chain uses TRBV5-8 and TRBJ1-2; unclear D gene. The V and J ends lost 0 bases and 0 bases respectively, with 6 bases between them. The V gene's germline CDR1 is SGHTS and CDR2 YDEGEE. This CDR3 spans 14 amino acids. The CDR3 DNA follows: TGTGCCAGCAGCTTGGCCGCGCCTAACTATGGCTACACCTTC. Translation gives CASSLAAPNYGYTF.

This clone has just a few counts. The rearrangement joins TRBV30 to TRBJ1-1; TRBD1 matches at 9 bases. Trimming took 4 bases from V and 6 from J; bases not matched to a gene: 12. Germline lookup yields CDR1 GTSNPN and CDR2 SVGIG (reference sequence). The CDR3 contains 15 residues. CDR3 loop: CAWTLPDRGGAEAFF. CDR3 sequence (DNA): TGTGCCTGGACCTTACCGGACAGGGGAGGTGCTGAAGCTTTCTTT.

This rearrangement joins TRBV30 to TRBJ1-1; TRBD1 might be the D (5 bases). The V end lost 4 bases, the J end lost 6 bases, and 18 bases lay between the germline ends. CDR1 GTSNPN and CDR2 SVGIG come from the germline V gene (reference sequence). The CDR3 consists of 14 residues. The CDR3 nucleotides are TGTGCCTGGACCTTCGGGGGAGGGAAGGCTGAAGCTTTCTTT. This sequence encodes CAWTFGGGKAEAFF.

This clone was seen a few times. This rearrangement joins TRBV19 to TRBJ2-2; weak D call: TRBD2 (6 bases). V lost 5 bases and J 5 bases, leaving 15 bases between the germline ends. Germline-derived CDR1 and CDR2 are LNHDA and SQIVND (reference sequence). The CDR3 covers 15 residues. CDR3 sequence reads: CASSLQAGTTGELFF. The CDR3 DNA reads TGTGCCAGTAGTCTACAAGCCGGGACTACCGGGGAGCTGTTTTTT.

This clone was detected only a few times. The J gene is TRBJ2-1, the V gene TRBV30, with 9 bases lining up with TRBD1. This CDR3 region has 13 residues. CDR1 is GTSNPN and CDR2 is SVGIG in the germline V gene (reference sequence). Trimming took 7 bases from V and 13 from J; bases not matched to a gene: 14. DNA for the CDR3: TGTGCCTCCTCGGGACAGGGTGTTTTGTTTCAGTTCTTC. Translated: CASSGQGVLFQFF.

As for this clone: Other DNA sequences from this sample encode an identical CDR3 as well. The chain joins TRBV27 to TRBJ2-7; 10 nucleotides match TRBD2. This CDR3 is built from 14 residues. CDR1 is MNHEY, CDR2 SMNVEV, per germline (reference sequence). Losses at the gene ends were 8 bases for V and 5 bases for J; bases not matched to a gene: 9. The CDR3 nucleotides read TGTGCCAGCGGTCCACCGGGACTAGCGAACGAGCAGTACTTC. Protein: CASGPPGLANEQYF.

V usage is TRBV9 and J usage is TRBJ2-3, with 7 bases matching TRBD1. The junction had 6 bases not matched to a gene; V was cut back by 0 bases and J by 2 bases. The CDR3 spans 16 residues. The germline V gene encodes CDR1 SGDLS and CDR2 YYNGEE. The CDR3 region is CASSVDRGGATDTQYF. CDR3 nucleotide sequence: TGTGCCAGCAGCGTAGACAGGGGTGGAGCCACAGATACGCAGTATTTT.

This clone was detected a few times. J is TRBJ1-2 and V is TRBV29-1, with 8 nucleotides matching TRBD1. This CDR3 region has 15 residues. Germline CDR1 SQVTM, CDR2 ANQGSEA. With V trimmed by 2 bases and J by 5 bases, 10 bases remained unmatched. The CDR3 here is CSVESRGQGAYGYTF. CDR3 nucleotides: TGCAGCGTTGAATCCCGCGGTCAGGGGGCTTATGGCTACACCTTC.

This chain connects TRBV11-2 to TRBJ2-5, with TRBD2 as a possible D gene (5 bases). CDR1 is SGHAT and CDR2 is FQNNGV in the germline V gene. V shed 1 base and J shed 0 bases, with 6 bases lying between them. The CDR3 contains 14 residues. CDR3 nucleotides: TGTGCCAGCAGCTTAGCGGGGAACCAAGAGACCCAGTACTTC. Translating it yields CASSLAGNQETQYF.

The chain employs TRBV2 and TRBJ2-7; TRBD2 matches 7 bases. In germline, CDR1 is SNHLY, CDR2 FYNNEI. V shed 4 bases and J 6 bases; nucleotides not matched to a gene: 6. The CDR3 consists of 13 residues. The CDR3 reads CASSGTGGGEQYF. The CDR3 DNA follows: TGTGCCAGCAGTGGGACCGGCGGGGGCGAGCAGTACTTC.

The chain has TRBV5-1 and TRBJ2-5; unclear D gene. The CDR3 has 14 amino acids. V shed 0 bases and J shed 7 bases, with 13 bases lying between them. Germline V CDR1 and CDR2: SGHRS, YFSETQ. In DNA form, the CDR3 reads TGCGCCAGCAGCTTGGGAGGCGGCCGCTTGACCCAGTACTTC. This translates into CASSLGGGRLTQYF.

V and J are TRBV12-5 and TRBJ1-1, with 8 nucleotides matching TRBD1. The V gene's germline CDR1 is LGHNT and CDR2 FRNRAP. Losses at the gene ends were 0 bases for V and 1 base for J; bases not matched to a gene: 4. This CDR3 is 16 amino acids long. The CDR3 nucleotides read TGTGCTAGTGGTTTGGTAGCAGGGGGCCGGAACACTGAAGCTTTCTTT. Amino acid sequence: CASGLVAGGRNTEAFF.

In its sample, this clone was seen once. The chain joins TRBV6-4 to TRBJ1-5; D is perhaps TRBD1 (6 bases). With 9 bases removed from V and 1 base from J, the gap between germline ends came to 13 bases. This CDR3 has 14 amino acids. Germline V gene lookup returns CDR1 MRHNA and CDR2 SNTAGT. CDR3 DNA: TGTGCCAGTGTAGGGGGGGGGAGCAATCAGCCCCAGCATTTT. The encoded protein is CASVGGGSNQPQHF.

This chain links TRBV21-1 with TRBJ1-3; the table gives TRBD1 as D, unverified against the DNA. TRBV21-1 is reported as a pseudogene. The CDR3 is 20 residues long. This CDR3 reads CASSNSEKVDNRETGNTIYF. The CDR3 DNA is TGTGCCAGCAGCAATTCCGAAAAGGTGGACAACCGAGAGACTGGAAACACCATATATTTT.

V is TRBV21-1 and J is TRBJ2-2; the table's TRBD1 call for D was not verified on the DNA. TRBV21-1 is termed a pseudogene. CDR3 length equals 15 residues. This CDR3 reads CASSIGQEYTGELFF. In nucleotides, the CDR3 is TGTGCCAGCAGCATAGGACAGGAGTACACCGGGGAGCTGTTTTTT.

The chain joins TRBV5-1 to TRBJ2-3, with 7 bases aligning to TRBD1. The V segment lost 0 bases and the J segment 2 bases; nucleotides outside the gene matches: 6. CDR3 size: 16 residues. Germline V gene lookup returns CDR1 SGHRS and CDR2 YFSETQ. The CDR3 protein is CASSLATGAATDTQYF. The CDR3 region has the DNA TGCGCCAGCAGCTTGGCCACAGGGGCGGCCACAGATACGCAGTATTTT.

The rearrangement joins TRBV6-4 to TRBJ2-7, with TRBD2 identical over 13 bases. J gave up 1 base and V 2 bases, and 5 bases lay outside the gene matches. The germline CDR1 and CDR2 sequences are MRHNA and SNTAGT. The CDR3 consists of 17 residues. The CDR3 protein is CASSDTSGRAWSYEQYF. Here the CDR3 DNA reads TGTGCCAGCAGTGACACTAGCGGGAGGGCCTGGTCCTACGAGCAGTACTTC.

The chain has TRBV7-8 and TRBJ2-4; D might be TRBD2 (6 bases). The CDR3 is made up of 19 amino acids. The germline V gene encodes CDR1 SGHVS and CDR2 FQNEAQ. The ends were cut back, 0 bases at V and 0 bases at J, with 18 bases in the middle. The CDR3 loop is CASSLAPTRDTLAKNIQYF. DNA for the CDR3: TGTGCCAGCAGCTTAGCTCCGACTAGGGATACCCTAGCCAAAAACATTCAGTACTTC.

The chain employs TRBV29-1 and TRBJ1-3; D unresolved. The CDR3 runs 13 residues. CDR1 is SQVTM, CDR2 ANQGSEA, per germline. V lost 3 bases and J lost 0, with 6 bases in between. The CDR3 is CSVESYSGNTIYF. The DNA for the CDR3 is TGCAGCGTTGAGAGTTACTCTGGAAACACCATATATTTT.

This chain uses TRBV6-5 with TRBJ2-5, with 7 positions matching TRBD2. CDR1 MNHEY and CDR2 SVGAGI come from the germline V gene. This CDR3 is 15 amino acids long. Trimming cost V 7 bases and J 1 base; bases outside gene matches: 9. The CDR3 is CASTGRAGSQETQYF. CDR3 coding DNA: TGTGCCAGCACGGGGAGGGCTGGTAGCCAAGAGACCCAGTACTTC.